These 5 T cell receptor beta chains came from one sample sequenced in a study of blood T cell repertoires in COVID-19. Produced via immunoSEQ multiplex PCR; TCRdb's table is partial and in-frame only. Among over 30,000 clones listed, around 91% were seen once. Material: peripheral blood. These receptors were collected from a man older than 75 with acute or convalescent COVID-19.

V gene TRBV19 combines with J gene TRBJ2-3, with a weak D call TRBD2 (7 bases). V was shortened by 5 bases and J by 0 bases, with 15 bases between the two germline ends. From germline, CDR1 is LNHDA and CDR2 SQIVND (reference sequence). The CDR3 totals 16 residues. The CDR3 coding sequence is TGTGCCAGTAGTCCTATCGGGGGGCCTAGCACAGATACGCAGTATTTT. This codes for CASSPIGGPSTDTQYF. Full variable domain (rest looked up from reference TRBV19 and TRBJ2-3): DGGITQSPKYLFRKEGQNVTLSCEQNLNHDAMYWYRQDPGQGLRLIYYSQIVNDFQKGDIAEGYSVSREKKESFPLTVTSAQKNPTAFYLCASSPIGGPSTDTQYFGPGTRLTVL.

The chain employs TRBV11-3 and TRBJ2-5; D is possibly TRBD1 (6 bases). This CDR3 is 15 amino acids long. Germline V gives CDR1 SGHNT, CDR2 YENEEA. The V gene lost 1 base and the J gene lost 0 bases, with 9 bases spanning the gap. The CDR3 loop reads CASSLGTAYQETQYF. The CDR3 DNA reads as TGTGCCAGCAGCTTAGGGACAGCCTACCAAGAGACCCAGTACTTC.

This clone is a singleton in its sample. The chain combines TRBV30 with TRBJ1-4, with D perhaps matching TRBD1 (6 bases). This CDR3 is 13 amino acids long. The germline V and J ends were trimmed by 1 base and 7 bases, with 10 bases remaining between them. Germline CDR1 and CDR2: GTSNPN and SVGIG (reference sequence). The CDR3 loop reads CAWSAGEGEKLFF. The CDR3 DNA follows: TGTGCCTGGAGTGCAGGGGAGGGTGAAAAACTGTTTTTT.

This chain joins TRBV3-1 (or the pseudogene TRBV3-2) and TRBJ1-4, with D hard to call. Germline V lookup: CDR1 LGHDT, CDR2 YNNKEL (reference sequence). The V end lost 0 bases, the J end lost 0 bases, and 14 bases lay between the germline ends. This CDR3 has 18 amino acids. CDR3 DNA sequence: TGTGCCAGCAGCCAAGATCTCCGGGGTCCCCCAACTAATGAAAAACTGTTTTTT. Translating it yields CASSQDLRGPPTNEKLFF.

This chain links TRBV5-1 with TRBJ2-7, with D tentatively TRBD2 (6 bases). V lost 2 bases and J 7 bases, leaving 19 bases between the germline ends. CDR1 is SGHRS and CDR2 is YFSETQ in the germline V gene. CDR3 size: 15 residues. The CDR3: CASSLAAGSSGEQYF. Here the CDR3 DNA reads TGCGCCAGCAGCTTAGCCGCCGGGAGCTCGGGGGAGCAGTACTTC.